The T cell receptor (beta chain) described here comes from a study of STAT5B mutations in CD4+ large granular lymphocyte leukemia. Study-wide results and caveats: Approximately 25% of private leukemic clonotypes occurred rarely in other patients' non-leukemic repertoires.

This table comes from immunoSEQ multiplex PCR, and its TCRdb copy is limited to in-frame clones, with some not included. This table has fewer than 35,000 clones, around 89% appearing once. The length of the CDR3 is 18 residues. Germline values: CDR1 WSHSY, CDR2 SAAADI. Trimming cost V 3 bases and J 1 base, with 20 bases left between them. A remark on this clone: Its cognate antigen is unknown.

This rearrangement joins TRBV10-2 to TRBJ2-3; no firm D call. The sequence was obtained from a human donor in good health. The sequenced sample was CD4+ T cells from blood buffy coats. The CDR3 DNA reads as TGCGCCAGCAGTGACCAATCGTATCCCCGGTGGGGCACAGATACGCAGTATTTT. This translates into CASSDQSYPRWGTDTQYF.